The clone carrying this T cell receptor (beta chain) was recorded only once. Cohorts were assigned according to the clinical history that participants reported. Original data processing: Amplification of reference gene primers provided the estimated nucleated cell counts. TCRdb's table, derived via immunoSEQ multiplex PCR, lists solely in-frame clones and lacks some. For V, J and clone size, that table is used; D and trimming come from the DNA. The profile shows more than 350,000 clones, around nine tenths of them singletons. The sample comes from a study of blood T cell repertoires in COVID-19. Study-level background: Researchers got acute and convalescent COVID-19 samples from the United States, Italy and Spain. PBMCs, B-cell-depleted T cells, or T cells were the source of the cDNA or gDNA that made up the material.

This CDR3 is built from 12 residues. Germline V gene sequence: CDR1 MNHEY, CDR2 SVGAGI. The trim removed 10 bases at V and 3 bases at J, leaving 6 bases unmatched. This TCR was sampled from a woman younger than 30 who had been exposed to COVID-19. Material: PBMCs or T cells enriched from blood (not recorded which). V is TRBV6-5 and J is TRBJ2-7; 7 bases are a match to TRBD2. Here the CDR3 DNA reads TGTGCCACCCTACGGGGGGACTACGAGCAGTACTTC. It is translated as CATLRGDYEQYF.